The sequence of this TCR beta chain was determined in a study of blood T cell repertoires in COVID-19. Study-wide context: Specimens from acute and convalescent COVID-19 originated in the United States, Italy and Spain.

TCRdb keeps only in-frame clones here, not all; method: immunoSEQ multiplex PCR. The sample carries around 390,000 clones, 85% to 90% recorded once. Cohorts were determined from participant-reported clinical history. Trimming took off 5 bases at V and 6 bases at J, with 26 bases between the two ends. The CDR3 is 18 residues long. Germline V gene lookup returns CDR1 LGHDT and CDR2 YNNKEL (reference sequence). This receptor was taken from a woman in her forties or fifties who had recovered from COVID-19. The sequencing input was PBMCs or T cells enriched from blood (not recorded which). J is TRBJ2-1 and V is TRBV3-1 (or the pseudogene TRBV3-2), with D uncertain. The DNA for the CDR3 is TGTGCCAGCAGCTCCGCTGCTTCTAACCTCCGATATCTCAATGAGCAGTTCTTC. It translates to CASSSAASNLRYLNEQFF.